Below, 32 T cell receptor beta chains from the same sample are listed, as sequenced in a study of cytomegalovirus exposure and HLA in healthy donors. Both 60 Vbeta primers and 13 Jbeta primers went into the PCR. Libraries were prepared by immunoSEQ multiplex PCR; TCRdb keeps only in-frame clonotypes and omits some of them. The repertoire consists of under 130,000 clones, with 10% to 15% occurring once and the leading ten covering around 16%. Input material: PBMCs. The receptors here all came from a man in his forties in good health and CMV-seropositive.

V usage is TRBV27 and J usage is TRBJ2-6, with D perhaps TRBD1 (5 bases). Trimming cost V 6 bases and J 1 base, with 16 bases left between them. The CDR3 length is 17 residues. Germline CDR1 is MNHEY and CDR2 is SMNVEV (reference sequence). For the CDR3, the DNA is TGTGCCAGCAGCCCTGACAGAATTGTGTCTGGGGCCAACGTCCTGACTTTC. Protein product: CASSPDRIVSGANVLTF.

The rearrangement joins TRBV7-9 to TRBJ1-5; D unclear. Trimming took 5 bases from V and 1 from J, leaving 6 bases between them. The CDR3 length is 13 residues. Looked up from germline, CDR1 is SEHNR and CDR2 is FQNEAQ (reference sequence). The CDR3 region is CASSTESNQPQHF. As DNA, the CDR3 is TGTGCCAGCAGCACAGAGAGCAATCAGCCCCAGCATTTT.

The chain is built from TRBV14 and TRBJ1-1, with unresolved D. Germline CDR1 SGHDN, CDR2 FVKESK. The length of the CDR3 is 14 residues. Trimming took off 4 bases at V and 6 bases at J, with 15 bases between the two ends. This CDR3 is CASSPRVAGAEAFF. DNA for the CDR3: TGTGCCAGCAGCCCCCGGGTGGCGGGCGCTGAAGCTTTCTTT.

The gene calls are TRBV2 and TRBJ1-6; D is possibly TRBD1 (5 bases). The V and J ends lost 3 bases and 8 bases respectively, with 14 bases between them. The CDR3 loop spans 15 amino acids. CDR1 and CDR2 from the germline V gene are SNHLY and FYNNEI. Here the CDR3 DNA reads TGTGCCAGCAGTGAGGGCCAGGGCCCACATTCACCCCTCCACTTT. It codes for CASSEGQGPHSPLHF.

There are a few counts of this clone. The chain recombines TRBV5-1 with TRBJ2-1, with D unresolved. Trimming cost V 6 bases and J 0 bases, with 19 bases left between them. Looked up from germline, CDR1 is SGHRS and CDR2 is YFSETQ. This CDR3 has 17 amino acids. In DNA form, the CDR3 reads TGCGCCAGCATCCCCTCGACACCCCCAAGCTCCTACAATGAGCAGTTCTTC. Amino acids: CASIPSTPPSSYNEQFF.

The table lists this clone with a few counts. V and J are TRBV19 and TRBJ2-1, with D perhaps matching TRBD2 (5 bases). The CDR3 extends over 13 amino acids. Germline CDR1 and CDR2: LNHDA and SQIVND (reference sequence). Trimming shortened V by 7 bases and J by 0 bases, and 7 bases separated the two germline ends. This CDR3 reads CASIGLSYNEQFF. The CDR3 nucleotides are TGTGCCAGTATAGGACTCTCCTACAATGAGCAGTTCTTC. The full variable domain, rest sourced from reference TRBV19 and TRBJ2-1, is DGGITQSPKYLFRKEGQNVTLSCEQNLNHDAMYWYRQDPGQGLRLIYYSQIVNDFQKGDIAEGYSVSREKKESFPLTVTSAQKNPTAFYLCASIGLSYNEQFFGPGTRLTVL.

This clone was counted between two and nine times. The chain carries TRBV18 and TRBJ2-1; no definite D call. The V end lost 2 bases, the J end lost 7 bases, and 9 bases lay between the germline ends. The CDR3 has 13 amino acids. The germline gives CDR1 KGHSH, CDR2 LQKENI. The DNA for the CDR3 is TGTGCCAGCTCACCAGTTCCCGTGAATGAGCAGTTCTTC. It translates to CASSPVPVNEQFF.

The chain recombines TRBV10-1 with TRBJ2-3; tentative D call: TRBD1 (5 bases). The CDR3 has 15 residues. Germline lookup yields CDR1 WNHNN and CDR2 SYGVQD (reference sequence). V shed 3 bases and J shed 4 bases, with 14 bases lying between them. As DNA, the CDR3 is TGCGCCAGCAGTGATGAGAGGAAAGGGGCAGATACGCAGTATTTT. It codes for CASSDERKGADTQYF.

The table lists this clone with a count of one. The chain combines TRBV6-1 with TRBJ1-5, with unresolved D. From germline, CDR1 is MNHNS and CDR2 SASEGT. This CDR3 has 13 amino acids. V was trimmed by 1 base and J by 9 bases, leaving 10 bases between them. The CDR3 DNA reads as TGTGCCAGCAGTGAAGTTACTTCGTGGCCCCAGCATTTT. Translating gives CASSEVTSWPQHF.

This clone was detected only a few times. The genes are TRBV18 and TRBJ1-4; unclear D gene. V shed 3 bases and J shed 0 bases, with 11 bases lying between them. The CDR3 covers 16 residues. Germline CDR1 and CDR2: KGHSH and LQKENI. The CDR3 DNA is TGTGCCAGCTCACCCGTTCGTTCTGCAACTAATGAAAAACTGTTTTTT. Amino acid sequence: CASSPVRSATNEKLFF.

This clone was observed a few times. The rearrangement uses TRBV5-1 and TRBJ2-3, with D possibly TRBD2 on 5 matching bases. In germline, CDR1 is SGHRS, CDR2 YFSETQ. This CDR3 has 16 amino acids. V lost 7 bases and J lost 0, with 18 bases in between. Here the CDR3 reads CASGSPADPSTDTQYF. CDR3 DNA: TGCGCCAGCGGCTCTCCAGCGGATCCTAGCACAGATACGCAGTATTTT.

This clone was counted between two and nine times. This chain joins TRBV5-1 and TRBJ2-3, with 11 bases lining up with TRBD2. With V trimmed by 4 bases and J by 4 bases, 17 bases remained unmatched. The CDR3 has 19 amino acids. Per germline, CDR1 SGHRS and CDR2 YFSETQ. The CDR3 region has the DNA TGCGCCAGCAGCCTCAGGGGGACTAGCGGTCCTGGGGCGGCAGATACGCAGTATTTT. Its translation is CASSLRGTSGPGAADTQYF.

This rearrangement joins TRBV2 to TRBJ2-2; D possibly corresponds to TRBD1 (6 bases). CDR1 is SNHLY, CDR2 FYNNEI, per germline. With 8 bases removed from V and 2 bases from J, the gap between germline ends came to 12 bases. CDR3 size: 14 residues. DNA of the CDR3: TGTGCCAGCGTGAGGGACACTAACACCGGGGAGCTGTTTTTT. This gives the protein CASVRDTNTGELFF. The full variable domain, rest sourced from reference TRBV2 and TRBJ2-2, is EPEVTQTPSHQVTQMGQEVILRCVPISNHLYFYWYRQILGQKVEFLVSFYNNEISEKSEIFDDQFSVERPDGSNFTLKIRSTKLEDSAMYFCASVRDTNTGELFFGEGSRLTVL.

A few counts support this clone. The V call is TRBV7-9, the J call TRBJ2-1; D is unresolved. The CDR3 runs 14 residues. CDR1 is SEHNR and CDR2 is FQNEAQ in the germline V gene (reference sequence). Trimming left V 1 base short and J 9 bases short, with 13 bases between. The CDR3 here is CASSLDVERGEQFF. Here the CDR3 DNA reads TGTGCCAGCAGCTTAGACGTGGAGAGAGGTGAGCAGTTCTTC.

This clone was picked up a small number of times. The chain combines TRBV29-1 with TRBJ1-2; TRBD1 matches at 11 bases. CDR1 is SQVTM, CDR2 ANQGSEA, per germline. This CDR3 is built from 14 residues. V was clipped by 2 bases and J by 3 bases; unmatched bases: 2. The CDR3 DNA reads as TGCAGCGTTGAAAGGACAGGGGGCGACTATGGCTACACCTTC. Its protein is CSVERTGGDYGYTF.

The chain joins TRBV28 to TRBJ2-2; 8 nucleotides line up with TRBD1. J lost 0 bases, V lost 4 bases, and 7 bases had no gene match. From germline, CDR1 is MDHEN and CDR2 SYDVKM. The CDR3 consists of 17 residues. The CDR3 region has the DNA TGTGCCAGCAGTTCCTACGACAGGGGTTCGAACACCGGGGAGCTGTTTTTT. Translation gives CASSSYDRGSNTGELFF.

The chain is built from TRBV15 and TRBJ2-7; D ambiguous. The ends were cut back, 1 base at V and 5 bases at J, with 9 bases in the middle. The CDR3 loop spans 13 amino acids. Looked up from germline, CDR1 is LNHNV and CDR2 is YYDKDF (reference sequence). Written as DNA, the CDR3 is TGTGCCACCAGCAGAGGACAAGGAAACGAGCAGTACTTC. Protein product: CATSRGQGNEQYF.

J is TRBJ2-5 and V is TRBV18, with D possibly being TRBD2 (5 bases). Germline CDR1 reads KGHSH; CDR2 reads LQKENI. With 5 bases removed from V and 2 bases from J, the gap between germline ends came to 12 bases. This CDR3 is 14 amino acids long. In DNA form, the CDR3 reads TGTGCCAGCTCAGCCGGGAACTGGCAAGAGACCCAGTACTTC. Translation gives CASSAGNWQETQYF.

This chain uses TRBV9 with TRBJ2-4, with TRBD1 identical over 9 bases. CDR3 length: 21 amino acids. Per germline, CDR1 SGDLS and CDR2 YYNGEE. V lost 4 bases and J lost 1; bases outside the gene matches: 21. The CDR3 region has the DNA TGTGCCAGCAGCCCGCAGACTCCCCTTGGGGGGACAGGGAAGGCCAAAAACATTCAGTACTTC. As protein: CASSPQTPLGGTGKAKNIQYF.

The chain joins TRBV4-1 to TRBJ2-6; D gene unclear. The CDR3 totals 15 residues. The V end lost 2 bases, the J end lost 2 bases, and 7 bases lay between the germline ends. Germline CDR1 reads MGHRA; CDR2 reads YSYEKL. This CDR3 is CASSQQVPGANVLTF. DNA for the CDR3: TGCGCCAGCAGCCAACAGGTTCCTGGGGCCAACGTCCTGACTTTC.

V is TRBV6-6 and J is TRBJ1-1; the D gene is possibly TRBD1 (6 bases). V dropped 8 bases and J dropped 1 base, with 17 bases sitting between them. This CDR3 is 15 amino acids long. Germline CDR1 reads MNHNY; CDR2 reads SVGAGI (reference sequence). The CDR3 here is CASHIPGGRNTEAFF. In DNA form, the CDR3 reads TGTGCCAGCCACATCCCCGGGGGGCGGAACACTGAAGCTTTCTTT.

This chain links TRBV2 with TRBJ2-1; TRBD2 agrees at 7 bases. Germline CDR1 and CDR2: SNHLY and FYNNEI. The CDR3 totals 16 residues. V lost 7 bases and J lost 8; bases outside the gene matches: 17. The CDR3 spells CASTVFGWGGIDEQFF. CDR3 in DNA: TGTGCCAGCACTGTATTTGGTTGGGGAGGGATTGATGAGCAGTTCTTC.

This chain joins TRBV6-6 and TRBJ1-2; 11 bases fit TRBD1. The CDR3 is 15 residues long. The V segment lost 6 bases and the J segment 5 bases; nucleotides outside the gene matches: 8. Germline V gives CDR1 MNHNY, CDR2 SVGAGI (reference sequence). The CDR3 DNA reads TGTGCCAGCAGAACTGGACAGGGGGCCAGTTATGGCTACACCTTC. Translation gives CASRTGQGASYGYTF.

This clone turned up a few times. The V and J genes are TRBV5-1 and TRBJ2-1; tentatively, D is TRBD2 (5 bases). Germline CDR1 is SGHRS and CDR2 is YFSETQ. This CDR3 spans 15 amino acids. V was shortened by 4 bases and J by 8 bases, with 19 bases between the two germline ends. CDR3 sequence reads: CASSRDRTAAYEQFF. In DNA form, the CDR3 reads TGCGCCAGCAGCCGAGATCGGACTGCAGCCTATGAGCAGTTCTTC. Full variable domain (missing parts from reference TRBV5-1 and TRBJ2-1): KAGVTQTPRYLIKTRGQQVTLSCSPISGHRSVSWYQQTPGQGLQFLFEYFSETQRNKGNFPGRFSGRQFSNSRSEMNVSTLELGDSALYLCASSRDRTAAYEQFFGPGTRLTVL.

This sequence joins TRBV5-4 and TRBJ2-1; possibly TRBD2 for D (6 bases). V lost 9 bases, J lost 2 bases, and 18 bases lay in between. The CDR3 is 15 residues long. Germline loops: CDR1 SGHNT, CDR2 YYREEE (reference sequence). CDR3 in amino acids: CATFMGGRPYNEQFF. In DNA, the CDR3 is TGTGCCACCTTCATGGGGGGTAGACCCTACAATGAGCAGTTCTTC. Looking up the rest from reference TRBV5-4 and TRBJ2-1 gives the full variable domain: ETGVTQSPTHLIKTRGQQVTLRCSSQSGHNTVSWYQQALGQGPQFIFQYYREEENGRGNFPPRFSGLQFPNYSSELNVNALELDDSALYLCATFMGGRPYNEQFFGPGTRLTVL.

V usage is TRBV2 and J usage is TRBJ1-5; TRBD1 agrees at 8 bases. The V segment lost 5 bases and the J segment 2 bases; nucleotides outside the gene matches: 2. This CDR3 is built from 14 residues. The germline gives CDR1 SNHLY, CDR2 FYNNEI. In nucleotides, the CDR3 is TGTGCCAGCAGTTCGGGACAGGGCAATCAGCCCCAGCATTTT. Encoded protein: CASSSGQGNQPQHF.

The chain uses TRBV4-1 and TRBJ1-1, with D unresolved. Germline V gives CDR1 MGHRA, CDR2 YSYEKL. Trimming stripped 3 bases from V and 2 bases from J, with 13 bases between. This CDR3 is 15 amino acids long. For the CDR3, the DNA is TGCGCCAGCAGCCAGCAGGCAGGTTTTAACACTGAAGCTTTCTTT. As protein: CASSQQAGFNTEAFF.

This clone came up a few times. V and J are TRBV10-3 and TRBJ1-2; no reliable D call. This CDR3 spans 16 amino acids. The V end lost 0 bases, the J end lost 3 bases, and 14 bases lay between the germline ends. Germline loops: CDR1 ENHRY, CDR2 SYGVKD. DNA of the CDR3: TGTGCCATCAGTGAGTCGACCGGGAGGAGGTACTATGGCTACACCTTC. This translates into CAISESTGRRYYGYTF.

The gene calls are TRBV2 and TRBJ2-1; 9 bases agree with TRBD2. V lost 8 bases, J lost 5 bases, and 7 bases stayed unmatched. Looked up from germline, CDR1 is SNHLY and CDR2 is FYNNEI. The CDR3 has 14 residues. The CDR3 is CASPNSGRNNEQFF. In DNA, the CDR3 is TGTGCCAGCCCGAATAGCGGGAGAAACAATGAGCAGTTCTTC. Full variable domain (remainder filled in from reference TRBV2 and TRBJ2-1): EPEVTQTPSHQVTQMGQEVILRCVPISNHLYFYWYRQILGQKVEFLVSFYNNEISEKSEIFDDQFSVERPDGSNFTLKIRSTKLEDSAMYFCASPNSGRNNEQFFGPGTRLTVL.

V is TRBV7-9 and J is TRBJ2-7; 9 nucleotides line up with TRBD2. Trimming cost V 6 bases and J 4 bases; bases outside gene matches: 4. CDR3 length equals 13 residues. Germline CDR1 is SEHNR and CDR2 is FQNEAQ (reference sequence). CDR3 sequence (DNA): TGTGCCAGCAGTTCGGGACTAGCATACGAGCAGTACTTC. Its translation: CASSSGLAYEQYF.

This chain connects TRBV6-6 to TRBJ2-3, with TRBD1 identical over 7 bases. With V trimmed by 4 bases and J by 0 bases, 4 bases remained unmatched. Germline assignment: CDR1 MNHNY and CDR2 SVGAGI (reference sequence). The CDR3 covers 15 residues. The CDR3 region is CASSSVRGSTDTQYF. Written as DNA, the CDR3 is TGTGCCAGCAGTTCTGTCAGGGGGAGCACAGATACGCAGTATTTT.

This clone was seen only a few times. V gene TRBV29-1 combines with J gene TRBJ1-2, with D perhaps matching TRBD1 (6 bases). This CDR3 is 12 amino acids long. Trimming shortened V by 7 bases and J by 8 bases, and 17 bases separated the two germline ends. Germline V gives CDR1 SQVTM, CDR2 ANQGSEA. CDR3 coding DNA: TGCAGCGGAGACACAGGGCTGGGAGGCTACACCTTC. This sequence encodes CSGDTGLGGYTF.